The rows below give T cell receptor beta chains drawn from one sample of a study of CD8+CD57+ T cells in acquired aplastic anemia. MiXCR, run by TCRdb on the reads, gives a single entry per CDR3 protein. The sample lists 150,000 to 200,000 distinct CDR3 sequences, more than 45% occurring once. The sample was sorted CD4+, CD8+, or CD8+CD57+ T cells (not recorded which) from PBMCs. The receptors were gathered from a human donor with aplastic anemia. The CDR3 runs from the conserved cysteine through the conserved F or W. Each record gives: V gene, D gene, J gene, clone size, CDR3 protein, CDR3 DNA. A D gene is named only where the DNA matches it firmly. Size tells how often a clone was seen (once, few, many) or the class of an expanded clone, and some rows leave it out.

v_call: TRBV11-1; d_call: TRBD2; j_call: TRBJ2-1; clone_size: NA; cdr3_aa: CASSPGTRGNEQFF; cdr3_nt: TGTGCCAGCAGCCCCGGGACGCGGGGGAATGAGCAGTTCTTC
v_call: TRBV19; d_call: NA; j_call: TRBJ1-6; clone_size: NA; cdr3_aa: CASRAQGTNSPLHF; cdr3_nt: TGTGCCAGTAGGGCTCAGGGGACGAATTCACCCCTCCACTTT
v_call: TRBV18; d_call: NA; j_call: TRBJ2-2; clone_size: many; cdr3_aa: CASSRLPGQRDTGELFF; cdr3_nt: TGTGCCAGCTCCAGACTTCCGGGACAGCGGGACACCGGGGAGCTGTTTTTT
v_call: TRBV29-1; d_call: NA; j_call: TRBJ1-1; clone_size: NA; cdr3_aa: CSVDWGPNTEAFF; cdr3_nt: TGCAGCGTTGATTGGGGACCGAACACTGAAGCGTTCTTT
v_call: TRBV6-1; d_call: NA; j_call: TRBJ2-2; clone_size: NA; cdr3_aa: CASSDGLATTGELLF; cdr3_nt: TGTGCCAGCAGTGATGGCCTAGCGACCACCGGGGAGCTGCTTTTT
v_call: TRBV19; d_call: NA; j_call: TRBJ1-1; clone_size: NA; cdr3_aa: CASSFMGQNTEAFF; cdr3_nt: TGTGCCAGTAGCTTCATGGGACAGAACACTGAAGCTTTCTTT
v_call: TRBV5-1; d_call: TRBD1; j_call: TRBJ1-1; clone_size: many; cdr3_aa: CASSFGQGGPTEAFF; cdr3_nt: TGCGCCAGCAGCTTCGGACAGGGAGGGCCGACTGAAGCTTTCTTT
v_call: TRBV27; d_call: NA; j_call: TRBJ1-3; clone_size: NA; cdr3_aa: CACSLGGGYSGNTIYF; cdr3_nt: TGTGCCTGCAGTCTGGGTGGGGGATACTCTGGAAACACCATATATTTT
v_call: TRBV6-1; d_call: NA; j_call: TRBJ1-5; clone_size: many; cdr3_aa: CASGETSNQPQHF; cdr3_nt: TGTGCCAGCGGGGAGACAAGCAATCAGCCCCAGCATTTT
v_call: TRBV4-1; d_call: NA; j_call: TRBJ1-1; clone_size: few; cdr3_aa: CASRDIRGALNTEAFF; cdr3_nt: TGCGCCAGCAGGGATATTCGAGGGGCTTTGAACACTGAAGCTTTCTTT
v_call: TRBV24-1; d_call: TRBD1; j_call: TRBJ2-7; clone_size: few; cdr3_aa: CATSDGGQGGDEQYF; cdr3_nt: TGTGCCACCAGTGATGGAGGACAGGGTGGTGACGAGCAGTACTTC
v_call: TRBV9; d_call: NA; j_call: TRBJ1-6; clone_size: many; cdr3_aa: CASSFQGNNSPLHF; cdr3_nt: TGTGCCAGCAGCTTCCAAGGGAATAATTCACCCCTCCACTTT
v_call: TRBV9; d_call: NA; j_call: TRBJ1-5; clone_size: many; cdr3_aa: CASSVGAGSQPQHF; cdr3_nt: TGTGCCAGCAGCGTAGGGGCAGGGTCTCAGCCCCAGCATTTT
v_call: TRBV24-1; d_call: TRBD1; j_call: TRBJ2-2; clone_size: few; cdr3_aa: CATRPGQGYTGELFF; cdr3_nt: TGTGCCACCCGACCGGGACAGGGATACACCGGGGAGCTGTTTTTT
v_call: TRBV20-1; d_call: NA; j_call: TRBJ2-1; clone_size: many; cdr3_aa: CSAVQTGYSYNEQFF; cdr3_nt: TGCAGTGCTGTACAAACAGGGTACTCCTACAATGAGCAGTTCTTC
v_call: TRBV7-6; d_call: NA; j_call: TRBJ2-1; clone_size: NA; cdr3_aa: CASLECEQFF; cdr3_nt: TGTGCCAGCTTAGAGTGCGAGCAGTTCTTC
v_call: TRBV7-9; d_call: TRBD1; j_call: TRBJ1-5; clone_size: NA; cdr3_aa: CASTQGSNQPQHF; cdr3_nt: TGTGCCAGCACACAGGGGAGCAATCAGCCCCAGCATTTT
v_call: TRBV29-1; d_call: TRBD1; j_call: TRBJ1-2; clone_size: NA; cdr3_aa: CSVEEWTGRTYGYTF; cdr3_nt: TGCAGCGTTGAAGAGTGGACAGGGCGTACCTATGGCTACACCTTC
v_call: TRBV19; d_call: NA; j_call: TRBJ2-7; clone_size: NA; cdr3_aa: CASSTDRLTYEQYF; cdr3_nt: TGTGCCAGTAGTACTGACAGGTTAACCTACGAGCAGTACTTC
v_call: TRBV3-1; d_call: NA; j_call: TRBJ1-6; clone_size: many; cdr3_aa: CASSQVMMDLHF; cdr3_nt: TGTGCCAGCAGCCAAGTCATGATGGACCTCCACTTT
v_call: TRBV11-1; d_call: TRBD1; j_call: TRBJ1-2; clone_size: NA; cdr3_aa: CASSLGGTGDFYGYTF; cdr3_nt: TGTGCCAGCAGCTTAGGAGGGACAGGGGATTTCTATGGCTACACCTTC
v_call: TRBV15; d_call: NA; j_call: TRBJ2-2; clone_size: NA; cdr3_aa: CATSRITGRTGELFF; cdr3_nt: TGTGCCACCAGCAGAATAACAGGGAGAACCGGGGAGCTGTTTTTT
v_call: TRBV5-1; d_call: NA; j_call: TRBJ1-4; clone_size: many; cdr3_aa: CASSLPTGSTNEKLFF; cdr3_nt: TGCGCCAGCAGCTTGCCGACAGGATCAACTAATGAAAAACTGTTTTTT
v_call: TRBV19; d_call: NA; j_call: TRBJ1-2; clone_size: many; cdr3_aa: CATQTPNYGYTF; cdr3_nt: TGTGCCACCCAAACCCCCAACTATGGCTACACCTTC
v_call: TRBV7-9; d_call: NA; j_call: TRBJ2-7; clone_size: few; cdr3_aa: CASSSGTFEQYF; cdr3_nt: TGTGCCAGCAGCTCCGGGACCTTCGAGCAGTACTTC
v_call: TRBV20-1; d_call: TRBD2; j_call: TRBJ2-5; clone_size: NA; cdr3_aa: CSARSGGAGETQYF; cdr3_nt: TGCAGTGCTAGGAGCGGGGGGGCCGGAGAGACCCAGTACTTC
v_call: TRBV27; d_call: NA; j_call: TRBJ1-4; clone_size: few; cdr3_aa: CASSFMGGNEKLFF; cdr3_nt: TGTGCCAGCAGTTTCATGGGGGGTAATGAAAAACTGTTTTTT
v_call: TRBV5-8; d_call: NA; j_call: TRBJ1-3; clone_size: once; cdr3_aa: CASSLRGSSGNTIYF; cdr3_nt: TGTGCCAGCAGCTTGCGGGGGAGCTCTGGAAACACCATATATTTT